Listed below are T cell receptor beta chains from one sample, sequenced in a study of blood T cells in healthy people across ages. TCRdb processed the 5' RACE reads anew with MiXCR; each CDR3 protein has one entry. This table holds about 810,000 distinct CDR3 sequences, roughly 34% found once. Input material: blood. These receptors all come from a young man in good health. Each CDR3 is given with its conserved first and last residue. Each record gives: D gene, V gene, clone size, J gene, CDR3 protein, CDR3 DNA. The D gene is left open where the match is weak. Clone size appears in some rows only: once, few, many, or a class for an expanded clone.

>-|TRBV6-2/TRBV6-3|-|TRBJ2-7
CASSYASRYEQYF
TGTGCCAGCAGTTACGCCTCCCGCTACGAGCAGTACTTC
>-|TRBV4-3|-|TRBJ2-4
CVSSQDRTPDIQYF
TGCGTCAGCAGCCAAGATCGAACCCCGGACATTCAGTACTTC
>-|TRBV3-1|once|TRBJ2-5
CASSQGSWTQYF
TGTGCCAGCAGCCAAGGCAGTTGGACCCAGTACTTC
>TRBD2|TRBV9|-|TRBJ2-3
CASSVVSGSYTQYF
TGTGCCAGCAGCGTAGTGAGCGGGAGTTATACGCAGTATTTT
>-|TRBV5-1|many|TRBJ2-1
CASSRPGPYNEQFF
TGCGCCAGCAGCCGCCCGGGACCGTACAATGAGCAGTTCTTC
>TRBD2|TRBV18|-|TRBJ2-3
CASSRGSGGVFTDTQYF
TGTGCCAGCTCACGCGGTAGCGGGGGCGTTTTCACAGATACGCAGTATTTT
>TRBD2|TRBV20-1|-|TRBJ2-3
CSARGTSGDADTQYF
TGCAGTGCTCGAGGGACTAGCGGGGACGCAGATACGCAGTATTTT
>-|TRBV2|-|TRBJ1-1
CASSERGGRGTEAFF
TGTGCCAGCAGCGAGAGGGGAGGCCGAGGCACTGAAGCTTTCTTT
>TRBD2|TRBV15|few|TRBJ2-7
CATSRDLGTSIYEQYF
TGTGCCACCAGCAGAGATCTCGGGACTAGCATTTACGAGCAGTACTTC
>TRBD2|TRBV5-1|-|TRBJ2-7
CASSSHSGGAYNEQYF
TGCGCCAGCAGCTCCCATTCGGGGGGAGCCTACAATGAGCAGTACTTC
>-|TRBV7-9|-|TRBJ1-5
CASSPKWGNQPQHF
TGTGCCAGCAGCCCGAAGTGGGGTAATCAGCCCCAGCATTTT
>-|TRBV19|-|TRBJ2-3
CASSIAVTDTQYF
TGTGCCAGTAGTATAGCGGTTACAGATACGCAGTATTTT
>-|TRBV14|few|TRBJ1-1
CASSQEVSNTEAFF
TGTGCCAGCAGCCAAGAGGTGTCGAACACTGAAGCTTTCTTT
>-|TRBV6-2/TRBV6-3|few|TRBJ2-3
CASTQNTDTQYF
TGTGCCAGCACCCAGAACACAGATACGCAGTATTTT
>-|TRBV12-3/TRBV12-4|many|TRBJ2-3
CASGPQGDTQYF
TGTGCCAGCGGCCCGCAGGGAGATACGCAGTATTTT
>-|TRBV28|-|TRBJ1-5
CATSGRNQPQHF
TGTGCCACCTCTGGGAGAAATCAGCCCCAGCATTTT
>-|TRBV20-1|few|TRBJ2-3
CSARGDKGEDTQYF
TGCAGTGCTAGAGGGGATAAAGGGGAAGATACGCAGTATTTT
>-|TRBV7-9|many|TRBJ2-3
CASSFSLPDTQYF
TGTGCCAGCAGCTTCTCCCTTCCAGATACGCAGTATTTT
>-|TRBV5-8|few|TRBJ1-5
CASSLGPKGLNNQPQHF
TGTGCCAGCAGCTTGGGGCCAAAGGGGTTAAACAATCAGCCCCAGCATTTT
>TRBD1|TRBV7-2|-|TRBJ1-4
CASSPNRGVNEKLFF
TGTGCCAGCAGCCCTAACAGGGGGGTAAATGAAAAACTGTTTTTT
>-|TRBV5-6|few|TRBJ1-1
CASSSGPHRLYQAFF
TGTGCCAGCAGCAGCGGACCTCACAGGCTTTACCAAGCTTTCTTT
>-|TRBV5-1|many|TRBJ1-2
CASSLDGASYGYTF
TGCGCCAGCAGCTTGGACGGGGCGAGCTATGGCTACACCTTC
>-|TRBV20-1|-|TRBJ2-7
CSGRGETYEQYF
TGCAGTGGGAGAGGGGAAACCTACGAGCAGTACTTC
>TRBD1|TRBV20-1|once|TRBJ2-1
CSAKGGRVISVNEQFF
TGCAGTGCTAAAGGGGGCAGGGTTATTAGTGTAAATGAGCAGTTCTTC
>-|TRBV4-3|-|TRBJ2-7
CASSQESSKSYEQYF
TGCGCCAGCAGCCAAGAGTCTAGTAAATCCTACGAGCAGTACTTC
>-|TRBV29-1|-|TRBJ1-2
CSETDGPGGYTF
TGCAGCGAAACGGACGGACCAGGGGGCTACACCTTC
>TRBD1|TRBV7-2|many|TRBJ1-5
CASSLDRGNQPQHF
TGCGCCAGCAGCCTTGACAGGGGAAATCAGCCCCAGCATTTT
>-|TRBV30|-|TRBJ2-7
CAWSGSYYEQYF
TGTGCCTGGAGTGGGAGTTACTACGAGCAGTACTTC
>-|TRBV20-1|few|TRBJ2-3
CSARDATAADTQYF
TGCAGTGCTAGAGATGCAACCGCTGCAGATACGCAGTATTTT
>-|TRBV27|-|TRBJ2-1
CASSLGWSSYNEQFF
TGTGCCAGCAGTTTAGGCTGGAGCTCCTACAATGAGCAGTTCTTC
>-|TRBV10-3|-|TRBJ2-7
CAISEPTASRSSEQYF
TGTGCCATCAGTGAGCCGACCGCTTCCCGATCTTCCGAGCAGTACTTC
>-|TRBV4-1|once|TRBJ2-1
CASSQKMGEQFF
TGCGCCAGCAGCCAGAAAATGGGTGAGCAGTTCTTC
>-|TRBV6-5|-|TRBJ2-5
CASGRKTQYF
TGTGCCAGCGGGAGGAAGACCCAGTACTTC
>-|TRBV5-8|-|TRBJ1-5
CASSPRSGNPPQHF
TGTGCCAGCAGCCCGCGGTCGGGCAATCCGCCCCAGCATTTT
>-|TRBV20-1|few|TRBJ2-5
CSASFVAGHEQYF
TGCAGTGCTAGCTTCGTTGCGGGCCATGAGCAGTACTTC
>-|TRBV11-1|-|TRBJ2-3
CASSLTTIGTLFADTQYF
TGTGCCAGCAGCTTAACTACTATCGGGACTCTCTTCGCAGATACGCAGTATTTT
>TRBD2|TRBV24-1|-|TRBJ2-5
CATSDPGGQESTQYF
TGTGCCACCAGTGATCCGGGGGGGCAAGAGAGTACCCAGTACTTC
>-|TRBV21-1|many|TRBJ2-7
CASSKTSGGAYEQYF
TGTGCCAGCAGCAAGACTAGCGGGGGGGCCTACGAGCAGTACTTC
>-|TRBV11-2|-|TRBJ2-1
CASSLGTGSGNEQFF
TGTGCCAGCAGCTTAGGTACAGGGTCAGGGAATGAGCAGTTCTTC
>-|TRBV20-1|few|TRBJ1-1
CSARLSTSDTEAFF
TGCAGTGCTAGACTCTCGACATCCGACACTGAAGCTTTCTTT
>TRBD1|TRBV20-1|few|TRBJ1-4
CSARDTRTGEKLFF
TGCAGTGCTAGAGATACCCGGACAGGAGAAAAACTGTTTTTT
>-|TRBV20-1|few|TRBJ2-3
CSAEAQDTQYF
TGCAGTGCCGAGGCTCAAGATACGCAGTATTTT